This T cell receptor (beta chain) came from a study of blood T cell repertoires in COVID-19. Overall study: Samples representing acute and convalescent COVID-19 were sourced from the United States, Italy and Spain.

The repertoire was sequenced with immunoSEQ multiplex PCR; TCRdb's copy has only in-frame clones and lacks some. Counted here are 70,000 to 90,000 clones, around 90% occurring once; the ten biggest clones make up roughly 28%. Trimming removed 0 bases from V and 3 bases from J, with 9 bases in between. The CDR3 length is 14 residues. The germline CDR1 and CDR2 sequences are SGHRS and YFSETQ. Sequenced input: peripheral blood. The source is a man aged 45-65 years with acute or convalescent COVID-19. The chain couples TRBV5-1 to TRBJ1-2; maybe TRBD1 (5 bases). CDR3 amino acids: CASSLGRGDYGYTF. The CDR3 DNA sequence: TGCGCCAGCAGCTTGGGCCGGGGGGACTATGGCTACACCTTC.